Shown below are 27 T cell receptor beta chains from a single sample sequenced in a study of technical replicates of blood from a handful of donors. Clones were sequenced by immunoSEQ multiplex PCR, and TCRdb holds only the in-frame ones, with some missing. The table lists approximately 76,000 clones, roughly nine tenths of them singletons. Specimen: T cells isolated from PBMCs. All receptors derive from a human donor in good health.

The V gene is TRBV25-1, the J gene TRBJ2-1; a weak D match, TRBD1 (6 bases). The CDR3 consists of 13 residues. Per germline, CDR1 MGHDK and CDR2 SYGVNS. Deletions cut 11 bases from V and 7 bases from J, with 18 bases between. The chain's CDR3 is CAVAGQRLNEQFF. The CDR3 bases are TGTGCCGTGGCAGGACAGAGGCTTAATGAGCAGTTCTTC.

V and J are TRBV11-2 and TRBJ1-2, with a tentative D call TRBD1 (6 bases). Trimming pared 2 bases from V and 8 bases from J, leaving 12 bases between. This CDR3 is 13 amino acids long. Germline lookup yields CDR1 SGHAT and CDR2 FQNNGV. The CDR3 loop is CASSLSGQRGYTF. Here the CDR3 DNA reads TGTGCCAGCAGCTTAAGCGGACAGCGGGGCTACACCTTC. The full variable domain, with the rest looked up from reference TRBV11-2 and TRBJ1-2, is EAGVAQSPRYKIIEKRQSVAFWCNPISGHATLYWYQQILGQGPKLLIQFQNNGVVDDSQLPKDRFSAERLKGVDSTLKIQPAKLEDSAVYLCASSLSGQRGYTFGSGTRLTVV.

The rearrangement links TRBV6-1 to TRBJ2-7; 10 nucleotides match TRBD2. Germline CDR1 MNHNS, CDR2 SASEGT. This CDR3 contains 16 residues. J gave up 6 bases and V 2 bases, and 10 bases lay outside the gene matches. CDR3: CASSEIVSGRDGEQYF. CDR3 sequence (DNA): TGTGCCAGCAGTGAAATCGTAAGCGGGAGGGACGGCGAGCAGTACTTC.

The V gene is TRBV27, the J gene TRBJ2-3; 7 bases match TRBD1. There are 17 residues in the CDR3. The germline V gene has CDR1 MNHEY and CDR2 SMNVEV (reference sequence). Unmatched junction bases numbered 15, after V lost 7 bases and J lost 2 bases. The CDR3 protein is CASTRTPGQQFTDTQYF. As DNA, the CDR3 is TGTGCCAGCACCCGGACTCCGGGACAGCAGTTCACAGATACGCAGTATTTT.

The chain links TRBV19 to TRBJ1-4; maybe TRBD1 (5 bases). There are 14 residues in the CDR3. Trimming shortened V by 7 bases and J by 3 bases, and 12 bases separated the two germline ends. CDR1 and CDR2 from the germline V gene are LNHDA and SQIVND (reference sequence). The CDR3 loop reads CASKQDFPNEKLFF. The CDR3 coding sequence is TGTGCCAGTAAACAGGATTTTCCTAATGAAAAACTGTTTTTT.

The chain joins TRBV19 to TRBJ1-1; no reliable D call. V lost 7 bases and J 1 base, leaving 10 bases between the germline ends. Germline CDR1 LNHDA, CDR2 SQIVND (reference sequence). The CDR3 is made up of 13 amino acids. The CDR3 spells CASISGGNTEAFF. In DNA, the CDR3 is TGTGCCAGTATATCCGGAGGGAACACTGAAGCTTTCTTT.

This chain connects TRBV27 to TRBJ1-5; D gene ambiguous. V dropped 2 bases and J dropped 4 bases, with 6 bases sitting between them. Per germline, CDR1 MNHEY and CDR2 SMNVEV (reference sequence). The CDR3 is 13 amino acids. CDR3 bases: TGTGCCAGCAGTTTACAGGTTAATCAGCCCCAGCATTTT. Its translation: CASSLQVNQPQHF.

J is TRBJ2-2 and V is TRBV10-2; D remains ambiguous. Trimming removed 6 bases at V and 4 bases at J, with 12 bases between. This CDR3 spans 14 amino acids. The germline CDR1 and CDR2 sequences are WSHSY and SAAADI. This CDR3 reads CASRSATTTGELFF. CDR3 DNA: TGCGCCAGCAGGTCGGCTACTACCACCGGGGAGCTGTTTTTT.

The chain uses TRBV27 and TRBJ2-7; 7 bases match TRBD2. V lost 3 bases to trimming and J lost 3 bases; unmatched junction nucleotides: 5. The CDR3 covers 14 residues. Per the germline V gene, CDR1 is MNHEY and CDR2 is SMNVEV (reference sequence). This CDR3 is CASSLAASGYEQYF. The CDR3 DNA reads TGTGCCAGCAGTTTGGCTGCTAGCGGCTACGAGCAGTACTTC.

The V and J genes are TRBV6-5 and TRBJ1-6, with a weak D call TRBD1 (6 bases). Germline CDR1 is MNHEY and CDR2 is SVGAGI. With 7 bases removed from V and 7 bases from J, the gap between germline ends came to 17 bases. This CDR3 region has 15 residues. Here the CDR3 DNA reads TGTGCCAGCACTCCTGCAGGGGCAGGGAATTCACCCCTCCACTTT. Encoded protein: CASTPAGAGNSPLHF.

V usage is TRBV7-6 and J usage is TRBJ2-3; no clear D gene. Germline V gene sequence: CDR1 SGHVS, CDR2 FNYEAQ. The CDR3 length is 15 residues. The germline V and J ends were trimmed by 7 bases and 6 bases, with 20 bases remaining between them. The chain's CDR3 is CASNKKSGLADTQYF. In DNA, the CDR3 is TGTGCCAGCAACAAAAAAAGTGGGCTGGCGGATACGCAGTATTTT.

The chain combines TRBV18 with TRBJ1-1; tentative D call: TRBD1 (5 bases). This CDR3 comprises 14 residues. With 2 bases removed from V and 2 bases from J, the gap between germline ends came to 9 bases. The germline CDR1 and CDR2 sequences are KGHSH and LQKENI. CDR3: CASSPNDRNTEAFF. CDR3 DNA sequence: TGTGCCAGCTCACCAAATGACAGAAACACTGAAGCTTTCTTT.

The CDR3 sequence: CASSLQYRQAETGNTIYF. The CDR3 DNA reads as TGTGCCAGCAGCTTACAGTATCGTCAGGCAGAGACTGGAAACACCATATATTTT. This chain connects TRBV7-9 to TRBJ1-3; D uncertain. In germline, CDR1 is SEHNR, CDR2 FQNEAQ (reference sequence). Trimming took off 2 bases at V and 2 bases at J, with 19 bases between the two ends. This CDR3 spans 18 amino acids.

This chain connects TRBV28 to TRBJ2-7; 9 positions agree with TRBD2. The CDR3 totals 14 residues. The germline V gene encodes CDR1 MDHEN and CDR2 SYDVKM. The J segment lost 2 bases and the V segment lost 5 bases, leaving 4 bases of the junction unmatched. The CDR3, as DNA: TGTGCCAGCAGTCAACTAGCGGGTACCTACGAGCAGTACTTC. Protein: CASSQLAGTYEQYF.

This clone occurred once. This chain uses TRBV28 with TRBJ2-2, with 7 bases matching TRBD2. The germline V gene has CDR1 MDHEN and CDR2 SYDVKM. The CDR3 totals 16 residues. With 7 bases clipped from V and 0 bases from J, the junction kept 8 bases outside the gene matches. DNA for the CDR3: TGTGCCAGCACGGTCCAGCGGGACTCGAACACCGGGGAGCTGTTTTTT. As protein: CASTVQRDSNTGELFF. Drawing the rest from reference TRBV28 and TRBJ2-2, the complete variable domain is DVKVTQSSRYLVKRTGEKVFLECVQDMDHENMFWYRQDPGLGLRLIYFSYDVKMKEKGDIPEGYSVSREKKERFSLILESASTNQTSMYLCASTVQRDSNTGELFFGEGSRLTVL.

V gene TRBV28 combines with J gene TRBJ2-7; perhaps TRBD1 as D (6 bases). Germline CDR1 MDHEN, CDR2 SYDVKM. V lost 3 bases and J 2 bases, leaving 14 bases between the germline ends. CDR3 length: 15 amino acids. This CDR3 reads CASSLYTGSAYEQYF. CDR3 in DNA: TGTGCCAGCAGTTTGTATACAGGGAGCGCCTACGAGCAGTACTTC.

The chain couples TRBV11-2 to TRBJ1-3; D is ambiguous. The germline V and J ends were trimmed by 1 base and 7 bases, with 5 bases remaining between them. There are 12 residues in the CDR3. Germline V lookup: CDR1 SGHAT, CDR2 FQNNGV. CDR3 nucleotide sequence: TGTGCCAGCAGCTTAGTGAGGAACACCATATATTTT. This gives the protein CASSLVRNTIYF.

The CDR3 loop reads CASSEQTGNTEAFF. The CDR3 bases are TGTGCCAGCAGCGAACAGACGGGAAACACTGAAGCTTTCTTT. The rearrangement joins TRBV14 to TRBJ1-1; D unresolved. CDR1 and CDR2 from the germline V gene are SGHDN and FVKESK. V lost 5 bases and J lost 2, with 12 bases in between. CDR3 length: 14 residues. Full variable domain (missing parts from reference TRBV14 and TRBJ1-1): EAGVTQFPSHSVIEKGQTVTLRCDPISGHDNLYWYRRVMGKEIKFLLHFVKESKQDESGMPNNRFLAERTGGTYSTLKVQPAELEDSGVYFCASSEQTGNTEAFFGQGTRLTVV.

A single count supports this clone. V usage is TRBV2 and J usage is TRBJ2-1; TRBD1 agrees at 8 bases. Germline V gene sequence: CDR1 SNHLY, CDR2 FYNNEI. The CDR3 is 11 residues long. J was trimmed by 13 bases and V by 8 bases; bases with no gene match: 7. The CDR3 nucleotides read TGTGCCAGCGTAGGACAGGGTCCCCAGTTCTTC. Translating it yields CASVGQGPQFF.

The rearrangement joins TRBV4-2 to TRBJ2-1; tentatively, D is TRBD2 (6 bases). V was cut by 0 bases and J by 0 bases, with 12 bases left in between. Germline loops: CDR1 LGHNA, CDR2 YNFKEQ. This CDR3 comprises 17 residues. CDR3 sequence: CASSQEERVSSYNEQFF. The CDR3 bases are TGTGCCAGCAGCCAAGAAGAGCGGGTTAGCTCCTACAATGAGCAGTTCTTC.

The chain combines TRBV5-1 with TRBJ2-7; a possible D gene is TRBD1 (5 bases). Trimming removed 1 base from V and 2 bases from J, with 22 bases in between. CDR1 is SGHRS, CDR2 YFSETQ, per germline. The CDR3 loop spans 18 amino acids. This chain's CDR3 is CASSLWGAVDTRTYEQYF. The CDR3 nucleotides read TGCGCCAGCAGCTTGTGGGGTGCGGTGGACACAAGGACCTACGAGCAGTACTTC. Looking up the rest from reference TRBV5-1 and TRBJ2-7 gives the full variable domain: KAGVTQTPRYLIKTRGQQVTLSCSPISGHRSVSWYQQTPGQGLQFLFEYFSETQRNKGNFPGRFSGRQFSNSRSEMNVSTLELGDSALYLCASSLWGAVDTRTYEQYFGPGTRLTVT.

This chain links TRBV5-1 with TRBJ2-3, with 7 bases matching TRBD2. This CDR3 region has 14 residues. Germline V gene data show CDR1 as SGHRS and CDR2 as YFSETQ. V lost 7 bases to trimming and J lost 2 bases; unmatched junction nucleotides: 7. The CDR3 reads CASRWTRYTDTQYF. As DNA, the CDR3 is TGCGCCAGCCGCTGGACTAGATACACAGATACGCAGTATTTT. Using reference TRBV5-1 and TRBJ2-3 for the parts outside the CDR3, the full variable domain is KAGVTQTPRYLIKTRGQQVTLSCSPISGHRSVSWYQQTPGQGLQFLFEYFSETQRNKGNFPGRFSGRQFSNSRSEMNVSTLELGDSALYLCASRWTRYTDTQYFGPGTRLTVL.

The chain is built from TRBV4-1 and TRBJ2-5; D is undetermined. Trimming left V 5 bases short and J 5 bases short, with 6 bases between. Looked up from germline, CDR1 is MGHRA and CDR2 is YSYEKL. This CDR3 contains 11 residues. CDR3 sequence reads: CASSSSETQYF. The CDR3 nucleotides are TGCGCCAGCAGCTCAAGCGAGACCCAGTACTTC.

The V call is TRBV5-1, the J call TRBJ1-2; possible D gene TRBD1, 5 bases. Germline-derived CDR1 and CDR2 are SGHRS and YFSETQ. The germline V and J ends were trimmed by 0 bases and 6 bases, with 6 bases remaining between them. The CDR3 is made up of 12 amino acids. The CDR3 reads CASSLVGDGYTF. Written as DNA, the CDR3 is TGCGCCAGCAGCTTGGTAGGGGATGGCTACACCTTC.

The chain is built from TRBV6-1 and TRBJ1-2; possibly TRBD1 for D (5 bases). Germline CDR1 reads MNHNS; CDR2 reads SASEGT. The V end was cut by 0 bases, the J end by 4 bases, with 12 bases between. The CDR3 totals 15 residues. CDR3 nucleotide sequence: TGTGCCAGCAGTGAAGCAGGGGCGATGATCTATGGCTACACCTTC. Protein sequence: CASSEAGAMIYGYTF.

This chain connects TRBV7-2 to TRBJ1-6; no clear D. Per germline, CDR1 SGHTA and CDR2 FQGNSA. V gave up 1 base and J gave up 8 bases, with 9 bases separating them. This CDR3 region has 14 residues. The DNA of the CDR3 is TGTGCCAGCAGCTTAGTTGGCACCGATTCACCCCTCCACTTT. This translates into CASSLVGTDSPLHF.

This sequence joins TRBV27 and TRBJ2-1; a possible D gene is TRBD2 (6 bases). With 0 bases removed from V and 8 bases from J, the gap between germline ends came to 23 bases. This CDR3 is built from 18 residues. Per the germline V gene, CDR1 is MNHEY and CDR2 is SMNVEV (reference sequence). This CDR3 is CASSLSWGLRPIGDEQFF. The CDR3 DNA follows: TGTGCCAGCAGTTTATCATGGGGACTCCGGCCCATTGGGGATGAGCAGTTCTTC.